The 25 T cell receptor beta chains below come from one sample, sequenced in a study of cytomegalovirus exposure and HLA in healthy donors. 13 Jbeta primers and 60 Vbeta primers were used for the PCR. Produced via immunoSEQ multiplex PCR; TCRdb's table is partial and in-frame only. This sample carries roughly 190,000 clones, under 85% of them seen once, and the ten largest clones take approximately 3.4%. The sequencing input was PBMCs. The source of these receptors is a female donor in good health and CMV-seronegative.

This clone was observed once. The rearrangement joins TRBV28 to TRBJ2-4; no reliable D call. The V gene lost 1 base and the J gene lost 1 base, with 8 bases spanning the gap. Germline values: CDR1 MDHEN, CDR2 SYDVKM. CDR3 length equals 15 residues. The CDR3 spells CASSLSERAKNIQYF. CDR3 coding DNA: TGTGCCAGCAGTTTATCGGAGAGGGCCAAAAACATTCAGTACTTC.

In its sample, this clone was seen a few times. V is TRBV4-3 and J is TRBJ2-1; a possible D gene is TRBD2 (7 bases). The CDR3 has 17 residues. CDR1 is LGHNA and CDR2 is YSLEER in the germline V gene. V lost 0 bases to trimming and J lost 3 bases, with 15 bases between them. In DNA, the CDR3 is TGCGCCAGCAGCCAAGATCCGGCGGGGGCCCTCTACAATGAGCAGTTCTTC. Protein: CASSQDPAGALYNEQFF.

V is TRBV5-1 and J is TRBJ2-6; TRBD2 agrees at 11 bases. The ends lost 4 bases at V and 0 bases at J; junction bases unmatched: 9. The CDR3 runs to 19 residues. CDR1 is SGHRS, CDR2 YFSETQ, per germline. The CDR3: CASSSQLAGALSGANVLTF. The CDR3 DNA follows: TGCGCCAGCAGCAGCCAACTAGCGGGGGCCCTCTCTGGGGCCAACGTCCTGACTTTC.

CDR3 protein: CASSPSSGGSYTQYF. The CDR3 DNA reads TGCGCCAGCAGCCCCTCTAGCGGGGGTTCATATACGCAGTATTTT. The chain employs TRBV5-1 and TRBJ2-3; 10 nucleotides align to TRBD2. V lost 4 bases, J lost 7 bases, and 9 bases stayed unmatched. From germline, CDR1 is SGHRS and CDR2 YFSETQ. The CDR3 is 15 amino acids. The whole variable domain, remainder taken from reference TRBV5-1 and TRBJ2-3, is KAGVTQTPRYLIKTRGQQVTLSCSPISGHRSVSWYQQTPGQGLQFLFEYFSETQRNKGNFPGRFSGRQFSNSRSEMNVSTLELGDSALYLCASSPSSGGSYTQYFGPGTRLTVL.

V is TRBV5-6 and J is TRBJ2-1; no clear D gene. The length of the CDR3 is 15 residues. The germline V and J ends were trimmed by 0 bases and 0 bases, with 7 bases remaining between them. CDR1 and CDR2 (germline): SGHDT, YYEEEE. The CDR3 DNA sequence: TGTGCCAGCAGCTTGGGGGCCCCCTCCTACAATGAGCAGTTCTTC. It specifies CASSLGAPSYNEQFF.

The V call is TRBV25-1, the J call TRBJ2-2; 8 bases match TRBD2. J lost 5 bases, V lost 6 bases, and 5 bases had no gene match. The CDR3 is 14 residues long. Germline values: CDR1 MGHDK, CDR2 SYGVNS. The CDR3 sequence is CASRRGEETGELFF. CDR3 nucleotide sequence: TGTGCCAGCAGGCGGGGGGAGGAGACCGGGGAGCTGTTTTTT.

This clone occurred a few times. J is TRBJ2-2 and V is TRBV5-6, with TRBD2 as a possible D gene (6 bases). The CDR3 is 13 amino acids. Germline V CDR1 and CDR2: SGHDT, YYEEEE. The V gene lost 4 bases and the J gene lost 4 bases, with 8 bases spanning the gap. The CDR3 here is CASSPGVTGELFF. The CDR3 region has the DNA TGTGCCAGCAGCCCGGGGGTCACCGGGGAGCTGTTTTTT.

There are a few counts of this clone. This chain joins TRBV11-2 and TRBJ1-5; D perhaps matches TRBD1 (5 bases). CDR3 length: 16 amino acids. Trimming removed 3 bases from V and 2 bases from J, with 14 bases in between. Germline V gives CDR1 SGHAT, CDR2 FQNNGV. CDR3 in amino acids: CASSLGGGAGNQPQHF. CDR3 DNA sequence: TGTGCCAGCAGCTTGGGTGGAGGGGCCGGCAATCAGCCCCAGCATTTT.

The rearrangement links TRBV28 to TRBJ1-2, with D unresolved. CDR1 MDHEN and CDR2 SYDVKM come from the germline V gene. V shed 7 bases and J shed 4 bases, with 13 bases lying between them. The CDR3 extends over 13 amino acids. The CDR3 loop is CASISEGSYGYTF. CDR3 sequence (DNA): TGTGCCAGCATTTCCGAGGGCAGCTATGGCTACACCTTC.

The V gene is TRBV19, the J gene TRBJ1-1, with D perhaps TRBD1 (6 bases). The V end lost 7 bases, the J end lost 3 bases, and 18 bases lay between the germline ends. Germline assignment: CDR1 LNHDA and CDR2 SQIVND (reference sequence). The CDR3 is 15 amino acids. The CDR3 bases are TGTGCCAGTACCCCTGGGGGGGGGCTTCACACTGAAGCTTTCTTT. This translates into CASTPGGGLHTEAFF.

As to this clone: At the DNA level, this CDR3 is encoded by other sequences in the same sample as well. The chain couples TRBV7-9 to TRBJ1-2; maybe TRBD1 (6 bases). Germline V gene sequence: CDR1 SEHNR, CDR2 FQNEAQ (reference sequence). The V gene lost 2 bases and the J gene lost 5 bases, with 6 bases spanning the gap. CDR3 length: 12 residues. The CDR3 DNA sequence: TGTGCCAGCAGCTTAACAGGGTATGGCTACACCTTC. Its protein product is CASSLTGYGYTF.

The chain joins TRBV28 to TRBJ1-2; TRBD1 might be the D (6 bases). Per germline, CDR1 MDHEN and CDR2 SYDVKM. The V end was cut by 5 bases, the J end by 5 bases, with 18 bases between. The CDR3 spans 15 residues. Here the CDR3 DNA reads TGTGCCAGCAGTGAAAGTCAACAGGGTTGGTATGGCTACACCTTC. It specifies CASSESQQGWYGYTF.

CDR3 nucleotide sequence: TGTGCCAGCAGCTCTGCAGGCGACACCATATATTTT. Translation gives CASSSAGDTIYF. The chain joins TRBV28 to TRBJ1-3; no reliable D call. The CDR3 covers 12 residues. CDR1 and CDR2 from the germline V gene are MDHEN and SYDVKM. Trimming shortened V by 6 bases and J by 8 bases, and 11 bases separated the two germline ends.

This clone came up once. V and J are TRBV7-2 and TRBJ2-5; D not certain. From germline, CDR1 is SGHTA and CDR2 FQGNSA. The CDR3 totals 15 residues. V lost 1 base to trimming and J lost 5 bases, with 14 bases between them. The CDR3 bases are TGTGCCAGCAGCTTAGAATTCGCCTCTCGGGAGACCCAGTACTTC. Translated: CASSLEFASRETQYF.

This chain connects TRBV7-9 to TRBJ2-3; 13 bases align to TRBD2. V was pared by 1 base and J by 6 bases, with 4 bases of the junction left unmatched. This CDR3 is 16 amino acids long. From germline, CDR1 is SEHNR and CDR2 FQNEAQ (reference sequence). The CDR3 DNA reads as TGTGCCAGCAGCTTAGTCGGACTAGCGGGAGCTGATACGCAGTATTTT. It specifies CASSLVGLAGADTQYF.

J is TRBJ1-2 and V is TRBV2; the match to TRBD1 covers 8 bases. The V gene end was trimmed by 7 bases and the J gene end by 6 bases; junction bases not matched to a gene: 4. The CDR3 has 12 amino acids. CDR1 and CDR2 (germline): SNHLY, FYNNEI. In nucleotides, the CDR3 is TGTGCCAGCACCCTGGACAGGGATGGCTACACCTTC. Amino acid sequence: CASTLDRDGYTF. Filled out from reference TRBV2 and TRBJ1-2, the complete variable domain reads EPEVTQTPSHQVTQMGQEVILRCVPISNHLYFYWYRQILGQKVEFLVSFYNNEISEKSEIFDDQFSVERPDGSNFTLKIRSTKLEDSAMYFCASTLDRDGYTFGSGTRLTVV.

The gene calls are TRBV14 and TRBJ2-1; D is uncertain. Deletions cut 0 bases from V and 10 bases from J, with 10 bases between. The germline V gene has CDR1 SGHDN and CDR2 FVKESK. The CDR3 has 13 residues. DNA for the CDR3: TGTGCCAGCAGCCAAGACGGTGAGGAGGAGCAGTTCTTC. Amino acids: CASSQDGEEEQFF.

The gene calls are TRBV29-1 and TRBJ2-1; TRBD1 matches 7 bases. The V gene's germline CDR1 is SQVTM and CDR2 ANQGSEA. The CDR3 covers 12 residues. Germline trimming cut 4 bases from V and 8 bases from J; bases unmatched to any gene: 5. The CDR3: CSVGQGVDEQFF. The CDR3 region has the DNA TGCAGCGTTGGACAGGGTGTGGATGAGCAGTTCTTC.

V is TRBV14 and J is TRBJ2-4; 7 bases align to TRBD2. V dropped 3 bases and J dropped 10; count of bases not matched to a gene: 3. This CDR3 contains 12 residues. Germline CDR1 and CDR2: SGHDN and FVKESK. The CDR3 sequence: CASSQTSLIQYF. The CDR3 DNA is TGTGCCAGCAGCCAGACTAGCCTGATTCAGTACTTC.

J is TRBJ2-1 and V is TRBV14, with a tentative D call TRBD1 (6 bases). The CDR3 consists of 15 residues. CDR1 is SGHDN and CDR2 is FVKESK in the germline V gene. V dropped 5 bases and J dropped 5 bases, with 16 bases sitting between them. The CDR3, as DNA: TGTGCCAGCAGCTGGGGGCTAGCCGTTGACAATGAGCAGTTCTTC. Translating gives CASSWGLAVDNEQFF.

The J gene is TRBJ2-5, the V gene TRBV27; weak D call: TRBD2 (6 bases). The germline gives CDR1 MNHEY, CDR2 SMNVEV (reference sequence). The CDR3 consists of 18 residues. The V and J ends lost 5 bases and 1 base respectively, with 23 bases between them. CDR3 nucleotides: TGTGCCAGCAGTCCTCGGTCCCTGGGACTTCGACTCCAAGAGACCCAGTACTTC. It translates to CASSPRSLGLRLQETQYF.

V gene TRBV18 combines with J gene TRBJ1-1, with unresolved D. This CDR3 has 12 amino acids. Deletions cut 0 bases from V and 6 bases from J, with 5 bases between. Germline V gene sequence: CDR1 KGHSH, CDR2 LQKENI. CDR3 sequence: CASSPPESEAFF. CDR3 nucleotide sequence: TGTGCCAGCTCACCACCAGAGTCTGAAGCTTTCTTT.

The J gene is TRBJ2-7, the V gene TRBV14, with 8 bases matching TRBD1. The CDR3 runs to 14 residues. Germline CDR1 SGHDN, CDR2 FVKESK. V shed 6 bases, J shed 4 bases, and the junction held 8 bases outside the gene matches. This CDR3 reads CASSLLTGEYEQYF. The CDR3 region has the DNA TGTGCCAGCAGTCTTCTGACAGGGGAATACGAGCAGTACTTC.

The V gene is TRBV19, the J gene TRBJ2-7; D possibly corresponds to TRBD1 (6 bases). V lost 3 bases, J lost 2 bases, and 11 bases lay in between. This CDR3 contains 14 residues. Germline CDR1 and CDR2: LNHDA and SQIVND (reference sequence). DNA of the CDR3: TGTGCCAGTAGTATTCTGGACAGAGCCTACGAGCAGTACTTC. Encoded protein: CASSILDRAYEQYF.

This sequence joins TRBV27 and TRBJ2-5, with TRBD2 matching over 13 bases. This CDR3 has 17 amino acids. V gave up 2 bases and J gave up 2 bases; unmatched junction bases: 5. CDR1 MNHEY and CDR2 SMNVEV come from the germline V gene (reference sequence). CDR3 nucleotide sequence: TGTGCCAGCAGTTTAGGGGCACTAGCGGGAGGGCAAGAGACCCAGTACTTC. Amino acids: CASSLGALAGGQETQYF.